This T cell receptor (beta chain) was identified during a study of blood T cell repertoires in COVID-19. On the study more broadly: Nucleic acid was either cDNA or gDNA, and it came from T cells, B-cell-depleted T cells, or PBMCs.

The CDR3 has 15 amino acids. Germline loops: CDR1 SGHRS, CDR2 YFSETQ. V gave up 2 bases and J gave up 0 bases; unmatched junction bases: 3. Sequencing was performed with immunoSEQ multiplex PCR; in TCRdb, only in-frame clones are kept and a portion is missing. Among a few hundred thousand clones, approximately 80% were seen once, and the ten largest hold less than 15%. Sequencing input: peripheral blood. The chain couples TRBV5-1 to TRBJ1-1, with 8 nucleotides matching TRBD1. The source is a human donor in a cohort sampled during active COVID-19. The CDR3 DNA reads TGCGCCAGCAGCTTAAACAGGGGGGTGAACACTGAAGCTTTCTTT. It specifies CASSLNRGVNTEAFF.